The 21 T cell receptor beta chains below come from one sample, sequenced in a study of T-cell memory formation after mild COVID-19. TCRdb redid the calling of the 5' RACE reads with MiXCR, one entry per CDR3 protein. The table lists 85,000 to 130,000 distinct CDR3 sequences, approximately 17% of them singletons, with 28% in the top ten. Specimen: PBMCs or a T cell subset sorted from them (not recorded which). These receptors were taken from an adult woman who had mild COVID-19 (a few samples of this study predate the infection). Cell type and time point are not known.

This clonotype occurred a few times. CDR3 sequence: CASSPSSSGVDEQYF. The CDR3 DNA reads TGTGCCAGCAGCCCGTCGAGTAGCGGGGTCGACGAGCAGTACTTC. The V call is TRBV3-1, the J call TRBJ2-7, with 8 positions matching TRBD2. V was clipped by 4 bases and J by 5 bases; unmatched bases: 10. Germline V gives CDR1 LGHDT, CDR2 YNNKEL (reference sequence). This CDR3 contains 15 residues.

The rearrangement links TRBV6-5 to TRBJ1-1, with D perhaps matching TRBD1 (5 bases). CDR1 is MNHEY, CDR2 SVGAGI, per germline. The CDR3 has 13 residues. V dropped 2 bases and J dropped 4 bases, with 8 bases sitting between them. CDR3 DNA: TGTGCCAGCAGTTACCCAGGGAGCACTGAAGCTTTCTTT. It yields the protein CASSYPGSTEAFF.

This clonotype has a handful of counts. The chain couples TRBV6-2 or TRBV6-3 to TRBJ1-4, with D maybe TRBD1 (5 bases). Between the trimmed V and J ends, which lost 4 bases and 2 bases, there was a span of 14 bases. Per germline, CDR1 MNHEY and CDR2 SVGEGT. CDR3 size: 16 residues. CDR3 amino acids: CASSWEGRWTNEKLFF. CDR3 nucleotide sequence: TGTGCCAGCAGTTGGGAGGGGCGATGGACTAATGAAAAACTGTTTTTT.

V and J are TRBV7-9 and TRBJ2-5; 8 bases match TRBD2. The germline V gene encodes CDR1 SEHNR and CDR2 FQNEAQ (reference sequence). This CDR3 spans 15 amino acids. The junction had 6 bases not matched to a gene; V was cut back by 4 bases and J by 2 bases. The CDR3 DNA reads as TGTGCCAGCAGCTGGTCCGGGGGGGGTCAAGAGACCCAGTACTTC. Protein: CASSWSGGGQETQYF. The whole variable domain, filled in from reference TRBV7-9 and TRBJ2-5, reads DTGVSQNPRHKITKRGQNVTFRCDPISEHNRLYWYRQTLGQGPEFLTYFQNEAQLEKSRLLSDRFSAERPKGSFSTLEIQRTEQGDSAMYLCASSWSGGGQETQYFGPGTRLLVL.

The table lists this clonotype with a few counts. The DNA of the CDR3 is TGTGCCAGTCACACGACAGAATCTCCCTCCCCCTACTACGAGCAGTACTTC. This sequence encodes CASHTTESPSPYYEQYF. V usage is TRBV28 and J usage is TRBJ2-7; weak D call: TRBD1 (5 bases). Germline V gives CDR1 MDHEN, CDR2 SYDVKM. V was pared by 9 bases and J by 3 bases, with 27 bases between. The CDR3 runs to 17 residues.

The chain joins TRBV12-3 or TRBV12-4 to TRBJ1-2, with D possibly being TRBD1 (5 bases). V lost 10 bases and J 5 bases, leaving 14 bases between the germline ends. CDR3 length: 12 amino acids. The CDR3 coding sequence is TGTGCCACCGCAGAGGGGTTGTATGGCTACACCTTC. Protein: CATAEGLYGYTF.

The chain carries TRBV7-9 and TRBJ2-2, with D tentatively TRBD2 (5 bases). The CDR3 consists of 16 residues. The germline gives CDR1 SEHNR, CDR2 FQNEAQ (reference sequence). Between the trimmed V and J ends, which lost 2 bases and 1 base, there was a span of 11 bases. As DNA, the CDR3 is TGTGCCAGCAGCTTATTGGACTGGCTGAACACCGGGGAGCTGTTTTTT. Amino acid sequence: CASSLLDWLNTGELFF.

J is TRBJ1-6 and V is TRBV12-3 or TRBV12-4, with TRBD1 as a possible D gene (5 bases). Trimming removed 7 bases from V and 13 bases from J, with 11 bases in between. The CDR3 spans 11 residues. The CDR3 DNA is TGTGCCAGCACCCTGGGGGGTCCCCTCCACTTT. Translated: CASTLGGPLHF.

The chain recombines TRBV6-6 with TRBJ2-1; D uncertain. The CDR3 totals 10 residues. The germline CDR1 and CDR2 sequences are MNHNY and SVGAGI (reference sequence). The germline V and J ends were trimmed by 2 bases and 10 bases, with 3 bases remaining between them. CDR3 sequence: CASSYGEQFF. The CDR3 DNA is TGTGCCAGCAGTTACGGGGAGCAGTTCTTC.

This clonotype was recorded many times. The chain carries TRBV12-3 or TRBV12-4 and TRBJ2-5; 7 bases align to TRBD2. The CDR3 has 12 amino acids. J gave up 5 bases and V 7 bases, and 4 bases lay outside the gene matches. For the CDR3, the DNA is TGTGCCAGCACCCCCGGGGGGGAGACCCAGTACTTC. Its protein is CASTPGGETQYF.

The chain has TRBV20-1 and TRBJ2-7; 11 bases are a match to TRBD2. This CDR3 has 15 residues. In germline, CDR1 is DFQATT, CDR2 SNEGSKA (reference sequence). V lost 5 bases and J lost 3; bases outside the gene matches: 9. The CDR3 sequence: CSAARLAGQIYEQYF. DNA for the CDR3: TGCAGTGCTGCCAGACTAGCGGGGCAGATCTACGAGCAGTACTTC.

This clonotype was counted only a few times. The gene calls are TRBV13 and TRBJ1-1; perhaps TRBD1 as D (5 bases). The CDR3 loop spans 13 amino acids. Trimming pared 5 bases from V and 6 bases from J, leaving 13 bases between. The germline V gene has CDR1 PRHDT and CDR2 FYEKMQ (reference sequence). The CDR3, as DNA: TGTGCCAGCAGCGGGGGGAGTGGTGCTGAAGCTTTCTTT. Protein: CASSGGSGAEAFF.

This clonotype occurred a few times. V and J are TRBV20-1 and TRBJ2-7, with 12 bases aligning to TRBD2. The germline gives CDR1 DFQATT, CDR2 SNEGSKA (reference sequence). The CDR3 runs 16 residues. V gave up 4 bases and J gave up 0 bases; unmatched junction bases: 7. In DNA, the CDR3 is TGCAGTGCTACAACTAGCGGGGGGCTCTACTCCTACGAGCAGTACTTC. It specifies CSATTSGGLYSYEQYF.

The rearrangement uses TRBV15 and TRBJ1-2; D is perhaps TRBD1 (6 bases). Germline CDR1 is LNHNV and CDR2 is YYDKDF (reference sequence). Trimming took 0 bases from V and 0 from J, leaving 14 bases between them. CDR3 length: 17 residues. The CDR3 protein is CATSRDPSTGANYGYTF. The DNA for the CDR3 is TGTGCCACCAGCAGAGATCCCTCGACAGGTGCTAACTATGGCTACACCTTC. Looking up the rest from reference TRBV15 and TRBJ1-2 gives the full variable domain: DAMVIQNPRYQVTQFGKPVTLSCSQTLNHNVMYWYQQKSSQAPKLLFHYYDKDFNNEADTPDNFQSRRPNTSFCFLDIRSPGLGDTAMYLCATSRDPSTGANYGYTFGSGTRLTVV.

The CDR3 nucleotides read TGTGCCAGCACGGCGGGGGTCATGGGTGAGCAGTTCTTC. Translated, it gives CASTAGVMGEQFF. The rearrangement links TRBV6-6 to TRBJ2-1; 7 bases align to TRBD2. The germline V gene encodes CDR1 MNHNY and CDR2 SVGAGI (reference sequence). The CDR3 runs 13 residues. Losses at the gene ends were 7 bases for V and 9 bases for J; bases not matched to a gene: 9.

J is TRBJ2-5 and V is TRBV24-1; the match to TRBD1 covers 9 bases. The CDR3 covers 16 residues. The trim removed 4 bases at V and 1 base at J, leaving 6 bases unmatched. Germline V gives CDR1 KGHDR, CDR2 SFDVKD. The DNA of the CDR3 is TGTGCCACCAGTGACCCGGGACAGGGTTTCCAAGAGACCCAGTACTTC. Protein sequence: CATSDPGQGFQETQYF.

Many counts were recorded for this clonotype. Here the CDR3 reads CASRPTGSMNTEAFF. Written as DNA, the CDR3 is TGTGCCAGCCGTCCCACAGGATCCATGAACACTGAAGCTTTCTTT. The chain joins TRBV5-6 to TRBJ1-1, with D tentatively TRBD1 (5 bases). This CDR3 is built from 15 residues. Germline assignment: CDR1 SGHDT and CDR2 YYEEEE. Trimming took 7 bases from V and 0 from J, leaving 16 bases between them.

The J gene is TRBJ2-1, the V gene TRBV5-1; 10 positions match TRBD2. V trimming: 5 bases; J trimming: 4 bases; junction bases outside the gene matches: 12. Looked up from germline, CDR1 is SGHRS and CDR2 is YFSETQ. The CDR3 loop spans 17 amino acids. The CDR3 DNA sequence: TGCGCCAGCAGTGGTGGGGGGCTAGCGGGGGCGTACAATGAGCAGTTCTTC. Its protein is CASSGGGLAGAYNEQFF. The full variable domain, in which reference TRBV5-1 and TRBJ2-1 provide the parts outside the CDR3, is KAGVTQTPRYLIKTRGQQVTLSCSPISGHRSVSWYQQTPGQGLQFLFEYFSETQRNKGNFPGRFSGRQFSNSRSEMNVSTLELGDSALYLCASSGGGLAGAYNEQFFGPGTRLTVL.

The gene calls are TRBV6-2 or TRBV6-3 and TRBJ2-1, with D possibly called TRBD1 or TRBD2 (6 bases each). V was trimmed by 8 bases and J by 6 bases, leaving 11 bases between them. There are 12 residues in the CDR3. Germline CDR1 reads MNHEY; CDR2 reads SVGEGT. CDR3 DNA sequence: TGTGCCAGCTGGGGGGCGCGCAATGAGCAGTTCTTC. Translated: CASWGARNEQFF.

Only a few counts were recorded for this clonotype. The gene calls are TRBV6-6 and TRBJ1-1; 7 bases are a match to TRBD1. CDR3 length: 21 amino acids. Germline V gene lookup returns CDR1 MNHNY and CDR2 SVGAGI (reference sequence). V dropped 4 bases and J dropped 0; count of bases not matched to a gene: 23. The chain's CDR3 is CASSSVPYLTTGLRMNTEAFF. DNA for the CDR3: TGTGCCAGCAGTTCCGTTCCCTACCTTACGACAGGGTTGCGAATGAACACTGAAGCTTTCTTT.

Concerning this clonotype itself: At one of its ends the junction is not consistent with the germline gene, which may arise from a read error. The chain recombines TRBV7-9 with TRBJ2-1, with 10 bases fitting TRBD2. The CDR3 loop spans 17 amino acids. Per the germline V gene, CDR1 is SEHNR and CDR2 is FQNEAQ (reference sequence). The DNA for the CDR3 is TGTGCCGGCAGCTTGGCCCTGGGACTAGCGAGCTACAATGAGCAGTTCTTC. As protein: CAGSLALGLASYNEQFF. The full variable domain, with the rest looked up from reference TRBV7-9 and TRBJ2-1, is DTGVSQNPRHKITKRGQNVTFRCDPISEHNRLYWYRQTLGQGPEFLTYFQNEAQLEKSRLLSDRFSAERPKGSFSTLEIQRTEQGDSAMYLCAGSLALGLASYNEQFFGPGTRLTVL.